This T cell receptor beta chain was obtained from a study of blood T cell repertoires in COVID-19. TCRdb's copy holds only in-frame clones and misses some; the assay was immunoSEQ multiplex PCR. The table lists hundreds of thousands of clones, 86% of them singletons. The germline V gene has CDR1 MGHDK and CDR2 SYGVNS. The ends were cut back, 7 bases at V and 4 bases at J, with 11 bases in the middle. The CDR3 has 13 amino acids. The sequenced sample was peripheral blood. The clonotype was recovered from a woman aged 25 to 45 with active or convalescent COVID-19. The chain links TRBV25-1 to TRBJ1-5, with D maybe TRBD1 (5 bases). The CDR3 sequence: CASTQGQNQPQHF. CDR3 coding DNA: TGTGCCAGCACACAAGGACAAAATCAGCCCCAGCATTTT.